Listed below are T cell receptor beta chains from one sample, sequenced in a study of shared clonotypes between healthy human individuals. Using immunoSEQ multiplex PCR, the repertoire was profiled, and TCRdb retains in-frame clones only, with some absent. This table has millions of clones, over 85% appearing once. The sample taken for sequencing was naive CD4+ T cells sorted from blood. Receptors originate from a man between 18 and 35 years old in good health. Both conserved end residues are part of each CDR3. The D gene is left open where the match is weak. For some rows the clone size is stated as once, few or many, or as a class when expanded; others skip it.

CASSSGLNTEAFF | TGTGCCAGTAGTTCAGGGCTGAACACTGAAGCTTTCTTT | . | TRBJ1-1 | TRBV19 | .
CASSRTANNYGYTF | TGTGCCAGCAGTCGGACAGCCAATAACTATGGCTACACCTTC | . | TRBJ1-2 | TRBV6-5 | .
CASSPLGQSNTEAFF | TGCGCCAGCAGCCCCCTCGGGCAGTCGAACACTGAAGCTTTCTTT | . | TRBJ1-1 | TRBV5-1 | .
CASSLEENTEAFF | TGTGCCAGCAGCTTAGAGGAGAACACTGAAGCTTTCTTT | few | TRBJ1-1 | TRBV7-2 | .
CASSYSTGKETQYF | TGTGCCAGCAGTTACTCGACAGGGAAGGAGACCCAGTACTTC | . | TRBJ2-5 | TRBV6-5 | TRBD1
CSARKSNEQFF | TGCAGTGCTAGAAAGTCCAATGAGCAGTTCTTC | . | TRBJ2-1 | TRBV20-1 | .
CASRGPLNTEAFF | TGTGCCAGCAGAGGCCCTTTGAACACTGAAGCTTTCTTT | . | TRBJ1-1 | TRBV6-1 | .
CASSLVVVSYPNEQFF | TGTGCCAGCAGCTTGGTAGTAGTATCCTACCCCAATGAGCAGTTCTTC | . | TRBJ2-1 | TRBV5-8 | .
CASTSGVMDTQYF | TGTGCCAGCACTTCAGGGGTGATGGATACGCAGTATTTT | . | TRBJ2-3 | TRBV28 | .
CASRPGTGDQPQHF | TGCGCCAGCAGGCCCGGGACAGGGGACCAGCCCCAGCATTTT | . | TRBJ1-5 | TRBV5-1 | TRBD1
CASRPDSLGTEAFF | TGTGCCAGCAGACCGGACAGCCTGGGCACTGAAGCTTTCTTT | . | TRBJ1-1 | TRBV5-4 | .
CASSEDRVSDYGYTF | TGTGCCAGCAGTGAAGACAGGGTTTCCGACTATGGCTACACCTTC | . | TRBJ1-2 | TRBV2 | .
CASSISGERYTF | TGTGCCAGTAGTATCTCGGGCGAACGCTACACCTTC | . | TRBJ1-2 | TRBV19 | .
CASSVSEGAYEQFF | TGTGCCAGCAGCGTATCCGAGGGGGCATATGAGCAGTTCTTC | . | TRBJ2-1 | TRBV9 | TRBD1
CSATMDSLRTEAFF | TGCAGCGCCACTATGGACAGCCTGCGAACTGAAGCTTTCTTT | . | TRBJ1-1 | TRBV29-1 | .
CASSAGQGPETQYF | TGCGCCAGCAGCGCGGGACAGGGCCCAGAGACCCAGTACTTC | . | TRBJ2-5 | TRBV5-1 | TRBD1
CASSPRSTNTEAFF | TGTGCCAGCAGCCCTAGGTCGACGAACACTGAAGCTTTCTTT | . | TRBJ1-1 | TRBV11-1 | .
CASSTRPTSLYNEQFF | TGTGCCAGCAGCACTCGACCGACCTCACTCTACAATGAGCAGTTCTTC | . | TRBJ2-1 | TRBV7-2 | .
CASSLEQGHEQYF | TGTGCCAGCAGCTTAGAACAGGGCCACGAGCAGTACTTC | . | TRBJ2-7 | TRBV7-9 | .
CASSPTFSGNTIYF | TGTGCCAGCAGCCCGACTTTCTCTGGAAACACCATATATTTT | . | TRBJ1-3 | TRBV5-3 | .
CASSPGQGATYGYTF | TGTGCCAGTAGTCCGGGACAGGGGGCGACGTATGGCTACACCTTC | . | TRBJ1-2 | TRBV19 | TRBD1
CASSLGRIYEAFF | TGTGCCAGCAGCTTAGGACGGATCTACGAAGCTTTCTTT | . | TRBJ1-1 | TRBV11-2 | .
CASSLQSRGYEQYF | TGCGCCAGCAGCCTCCAAAGCAGGGGCTACGAGCAGTACTTC | . | TRBJ2-7 | TRBV4-1 | .
CASSLKGGGYTF | TGTGCCAGCAGTTTAAAGGGGGGTGGCTACACCTTC | . | TRBJ1-2 | TRBV27 | .
CASSPSGTIPNEKLFF | TGTGCCAGCAGTCCATCAGGCACGATACCTAATGAAAAACTGTTTTTT | . | TRBJ1-4 | TRBV28 | .
CAWSVPLRQDGYTF | TGTGCCTGGAGTGTACCCCTCCGGCAGGATGGCTACACCTTC | . | TRBJ1-2 | TRBV30 | .
CASSIAGTATYEQYF | TGCGCCAGCAGCATAGCCGGGACAGCAACCTACGAGCAGTACTTC | . | TRBJ2-7 | TRBV5-1 | TRBD1
CAGSGGNTEAFF | TGTGCCGGATCGGGGGGGAACACTGAAGCTTTCTTT | . | TRBJ1-1 | TRBV28 | .